The 14 T cell receptor beta chains given below trace back to one sample, sequenced in a study of human T cells and chemical hapten exposure. Time point meaning: patch test 2, 6 weeks after DPC sensitization. This sample's treatment: therapeutic diphenylcyclopropenone sensitization with weekly scalp DPC. From the RACE reads, TCRdb called clonotypes with MiXCR, one entry per CDR3 protein. The sample contains 330,000 or so distinct CDR3 sequences, around 6% of which appear only once. This specimen consisted of whole blood, obtained in connection with sensitization to the hapten diphenylcyclopropenone (DPC). Every receptor here comes from a woman younger than 35 with alopecia areata. Some clones in this sample may be carry-over from other donors' samples.

This chain connects TRBV5-4 to TRBJ2-5; maybe TRBD1 (6 bases). The CDR3 is 13 residues long. V shed 4 bases and J shed 2 bases, with 9 bases lying between them. Germline CDR1 SGHNT, CDR2 YYREEE (reference sequence). CDR3 sequence: CASSGQHQETQYF. As DNA, the CDR3 is TGTGCCAGCAGCGGACAGCATCAAGAGACCCAGTACTTC.

The chain carries TRBV7-2 and TRBJ2-5; no firm D call. In germline, CDR1 is SGHTA, CDR2 FQGNSA. V was clipped by 3 bases and J by 4 bases, with 9 bases between them. The CDR3 is made up of 13 amino acids. This CDR3 reads CASSFQSRETQYF. The DNA for the CDR3 is TGTGCCAGCAGCTTCCAATCGCGAGAGACCCAGTACTTC.

The gene calls are TRBV7-8 and TRBJ2-5, with 8 bases fitting TRBD2. The V gene's germline CDR1 is SGHVS and CDR2 FQNEAQ. The CDR3 is 15 residues long. Trimming removed 1 base from V and 4 bases from J; junction bases left unmatched: 5. The CDR3 protein is CASSLGLAKLETQYF. The DNA for the CDR3 is TGTGCCAGCAGCTTAGGACTAGCGAAGTTAGAGACCCAGTACTTC.

The sample holds a few counts of this clonotype. The chain has TRBV12-3 or TRBV12-4 and TRBJ2-7; D is ambiguous. Trimming cost V 6 bases and J 9 bases, with 15 bases left between them. CDR3 length: 12 amino acids. CDR3 sequence: CASSRLFSLQYF. The CDR3, as DNA: TGTGCCAGCAGCAGATTATTCAGCCTGCAGTACTTC.

V gene TRBV5-4 combines with J gene TRBJ2-1; D is perhaps TRBD2 (6 bases). CDR3 length: 15 amino acids. From germline, CDR1 is SGHNT and CDR2 YYREEE (reference sequence). Trimming pared 5 bases from V and 9 bases from J, leaving 21 bases between. The CDR3, as DNA: TGTGCCAGCAGATCCCGGGACTCCGACTGGGCTGAGCAGTTCTTC. Translated: CASRSRDSDWAEQFF. The full variable domain, completed using reference TRBV5-4 and TRBJ2-1, is ETGVTQSPTHLIKTRGQQVTLRCSSQSGHNTVSWYQQALGQGPQFIFQYYREEENGRGNFPPRFSGLQFPNYSSELNVNALELDDSALYLCASRSRDSDWAEQFFGPGTRLTVL.

This clonotype came up many times. This chain links TRBV7-9 with TRBJ1-5, with 8 bases fitting TRBD1. Per the germline V gene, CDR1 is SEHNR and CDR2 is FQNEAQ (reference sequence). Trimming cost V 4 bases and J 2 bases; bases outside gene matches: 1. This CDR3 contains 14 residues. CDR3 protein: CASSSTGGNQPQHF. CDR3 DNA: TGTGCCAGCAGCTCGACAGGGGGCAATCAGCCCCAGCATTTT.

This clonotype was observed many times. V gene TRBV6-2 or TRBV6-3 combines with J gene TRBJ2-3; D not certain. The CDR3 spans 13 residues. Germline-derived CDR1 and CDR2 are MNHEY and SVGEGT. V gave up 6 bases and J gave up 0 bases, with 7 bases separating them. Written as DNA, the CDR3 is TGTGCCAGCAGACCACAAAGCACAGATACGCAGTATTTT. Translating it yields CASRPQSTDTQYF.

This clonotype has just a few counts. Its ends do not fully match the called genes, so a read error is possible. This chain connects TRBV7-7 to TRBJ2-2; no reliable D call. The germline CDR1 and CDR2 sequences are SSHAT and FNYEAQ (reference sequence). The CDR3 runs to 13 residues. The CDR3 DNA reads TGTGCTAGCAGCTTAGAAACCCCCGGGGAGCTGTTTTTT. Protein product: CASSLETPGELFF.

Many counts were recorded for this clonotype. V and J are TRBV6-1 and TRBJ1-1; D unclear. The CDR3 has 13 residues. Germline CDR1 MNHNS, CDR2 SASEGT. Trimming shortened V by 8 bases and J by 8 bases, and 18 bases separated the two germline ends. The CDR3 spells CASSKWKDGEAFF. Written as DNA, the CDR3 is TGTGCCAGCTCAAAGTGGAAGGATGGGGAAGCTTTCTTT.

In its sample, this clonotype was seen many times. The chain recombines TRBV7-9 with TRBJ2-7; D remains unclear. V dropped 5 bases and J dropped 6 bases, with 14 bases sitting between them. This CDR3 region has 13 residues. Germline V gene data show CDR1 as SEHNR and CDR2 as FQNEAQ (reference sequence). The chain's CDR3 is CASSPLRQAEQYF. The CDR3 DNA reads as TGTGCCAGCAGCCCCCTTCGACAAGCCGAGCAGTACTTC.

The gene calls are TRBV24-1 and TRBJ2-3; D not certain. There are 14 residues in the CDR3. V was shortened by 4 bases and J by 1 base, with 8 bases between the two germline ends. Germline CDR1 is KGHDR and CDR2 is SFDVKD. DNA of the CDR3: TGTGCCACCAGTGAGGCTATCTGCACAGATACGCAGTATTTT. It specifies CATSEAICTDTQYF.

This clonotype was recorded many times. V and J are TRBV4-2 and TRBJ1-2; weak D call: TRBD1 (6 bases). V dropped 4 bases and J dropped 0 bases, with 12 bases sitting between them. CDR1 and CDR2 from the germline V gene are LGHNA and YNFKEQ. The length of the CDR3 is 15 residues. CDR3 sequence (DNA): TGTGCCAGCAGCCCAGGACAGAACTCTAACTATGGCTACACCTTC. Translating it yields CASSPGQNSNYGYTF.

Many counts were recorded for this clonotype. The chain carries TRBV9 and TRBJ1-3; the D gene is possibly TRBD1 (5 bases). Germline V gene sequence: CDR1 SGDLS, CDR2 YYNGEE. V gave up 2 bases and J gave up 2 bases, with 11 bases separating them. The CDR3 contains 15 residues. CDR3 nucleotides: TGTGCCAGCAGCGTTTCCGGGACGCCTGGAAACACCATATATTTT. Translated, it gives CASSVSGTPGNTIYF.

This clonotype was seen repeatedly, ten times or more. This chain connects TRBV29-1 to TRBJ1-3, with no clear D. The CDR3 is 13 amino acids. The V and J ends lost 2 bases and 3 bases respectively, with 8 bases between them. Germline V CDR1 and CDR2: SQVTM, ANQGSEA. The CDR3 reads CSVESDGGNTIYF. Written as DNA, the CDR3 is TGCAGCGTTGAATCGGACGGTGGAAACACCATATATTTT.